This T cell receptor (beta chain) was observed in a study of blood T cell repertoires in COVID-19. As for the study in general: Samples came from the United States, Italy and Spain, spanning acute and convalescent COVID-19. PBMCs, B-cell-depleted T cells, or T cells were the source of the cDNA or gDNA that made up the material.

Original handling: The assay estimated nucleated cells by amplifying reference gene primers. Assay used: immunoSEQ multiplex PCR; TCRdb lists only in-frame clones, some missing. That table gives V, J and clone size, and the DNA gave D and trimming. This sample has 75,000 to 95,000 clones; around 90% occur once, and the top ten carry about 4.8%. There are 16 residues in the CDR3. Germline CDR1 is SGHRS and CDR2 is YFSETQ. With V trimmed by 4 bases and J by 7 bases, 13 bases remained unmatched. This clonotype was sampled from a man aged 50-60 years with active COVID-19. The sample consisted of peripheral blood. V gene TRBV5-1 combines with J gene TRBJ1-4, with 7 bases aligning to TRBD1. Here the CDR3 reads CASSDNPQGQGEKLFF. In DNA, the CDR3 is TGCGCCAGCAGCGACAACCCACAGGGGCAGGGTGAAAAACTGTTTTTT.